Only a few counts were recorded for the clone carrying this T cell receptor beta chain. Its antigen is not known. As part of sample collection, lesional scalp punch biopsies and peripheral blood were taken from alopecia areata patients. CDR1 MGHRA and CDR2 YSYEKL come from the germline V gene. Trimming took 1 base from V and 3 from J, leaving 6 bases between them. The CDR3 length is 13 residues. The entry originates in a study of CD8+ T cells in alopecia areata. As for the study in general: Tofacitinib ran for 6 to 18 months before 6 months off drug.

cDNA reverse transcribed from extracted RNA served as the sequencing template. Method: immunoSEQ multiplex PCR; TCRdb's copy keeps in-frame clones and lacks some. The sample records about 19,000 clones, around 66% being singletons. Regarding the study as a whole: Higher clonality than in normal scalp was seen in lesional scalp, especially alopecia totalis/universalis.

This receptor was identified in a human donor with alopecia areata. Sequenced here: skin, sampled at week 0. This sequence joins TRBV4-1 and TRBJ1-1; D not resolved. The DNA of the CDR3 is TGCGCCAGCAGCCAAGGAAGATACACTGAAGCTTTCTTT. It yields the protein CASSQGRYTEAFF.